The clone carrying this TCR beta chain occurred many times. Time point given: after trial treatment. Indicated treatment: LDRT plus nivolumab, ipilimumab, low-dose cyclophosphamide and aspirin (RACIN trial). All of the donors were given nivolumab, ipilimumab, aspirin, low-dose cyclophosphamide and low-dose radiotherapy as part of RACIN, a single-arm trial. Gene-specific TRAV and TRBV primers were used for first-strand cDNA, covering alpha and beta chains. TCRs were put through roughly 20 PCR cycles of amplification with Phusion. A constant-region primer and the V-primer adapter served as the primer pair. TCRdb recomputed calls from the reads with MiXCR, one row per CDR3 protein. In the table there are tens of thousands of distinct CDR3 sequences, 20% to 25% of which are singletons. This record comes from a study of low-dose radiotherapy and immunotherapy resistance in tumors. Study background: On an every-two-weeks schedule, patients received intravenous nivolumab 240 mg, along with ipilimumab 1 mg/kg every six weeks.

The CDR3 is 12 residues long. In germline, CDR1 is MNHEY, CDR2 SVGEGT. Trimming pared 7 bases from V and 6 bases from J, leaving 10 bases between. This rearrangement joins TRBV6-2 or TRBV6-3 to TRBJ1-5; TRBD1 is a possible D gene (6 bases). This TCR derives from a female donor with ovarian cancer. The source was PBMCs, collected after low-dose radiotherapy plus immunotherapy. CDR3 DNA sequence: TGTGCCAGCACTGGAGGGGGTCAGCCCCAGCATTTT. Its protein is CASTGGGQPQHF.